This is a list of T cell receptor beta chains from one sample in a study of blood T cell repertoires in COVID-19. TCRdb keeps only in-frame clones here, not all; method: immunoSEQ multiplex PCR. The sample has approximately 150,000 clones, 90% to 95% seen once; the top ten hold 2%. The sample consisted of peripheral blood. These TCRs come from a woman aged 60 to 75 with COVID-19, enrolled during active disease. CDR3s include the opening cysteine and the closing phenylalanine or tryptophan. A D gene is named only where the DNA matches it firmly. A row's size may be missing; if present it is once, few, many or a size class.

TRBJ2-2 TRBD1 TRBV6-5 - TGTGCCAGCACCCAGGGGGCGACCGGGGAGCTGTTTTTT CASTQGATGELFF
TRBJ1-1 - TRBV5-4 - TGTGCCAGCAGCTTGTTAACAGGGAACACTGAAGCTTTCTTT CASSLLTGNTEAFF
TRBJ1-2 TRBD1 TRBV2 - TGTGCCAGCAGTCCGATAGGACAGGGAAACTATGGCTACACCTTC CASSPIGQGNYGYTF
TRBJ2-5 - TRBV7-9 few TGTGCCAGCAGCCAGGGGAGTTGGGAGACCCAGTACTTC CASSQGSWETQYF
TRBJ1-2 - TRBV4-3 - TGCGCCAGCAGCCAAGCGAGAGTCAACTATGGCTACACCTTC CASSQARVNYGYTF
TRBJ1-3 TRBD1 TRBV10-3 - TGTGCCATCAGTGAGTTCCAACCGGGACAGGGAAACACCATATATTTT CAISEFQPGQGNTIYF
TRBJ1-3 - TRBV11-2 - TGTGCCAGCAGCTCAGGGCGCCGAAACACCATATATTTT CASSSGRRNTIYF
TRBJ1-5 - TRBV7-8 - TGTGCCAGCAGCTCTAGGGGGAGAATAGGTCAGCCCCAGCATTTT CASSSRGRIGQPQHF
TRBJ1-2 - TRBV19 - TGTGCCAGTACTGCATTTGGCCCTCTGGCCTATGGCTACACCTTC CASTAFGPLAYGYTF
TRBJ2-5 - TRBV18 - TGTGCCAGCTCACCACCCTGGGAGCAAACAGCGGGAGAGACCCAGTACTTC CASSPPWEQTAGETQYF
TRBJ1-2 TRBD1 TRBV7-2 - TGTGCCAGCAGCCCCAGTAACAGGGGGCCGTCCCACTATGGCTACACCTTC CASSPSNRGPSHYGYTF
TRBJ1-2 TRBD1 TRBV5-4 - TGTGCCAGCAGCATTGGCCGGGACAGGGGAATCTATGGCTACACCTTC CASSIGRDRGIYGYTF
TRBJ2-2 - TRBV5-1 - TGCGCCAGCAGCCGTGACACAGGGAACACCGGGGAGCTGTTTTTT CASSRDTGNTGELFF
TRBJ1-6 TRBD1 TRBV10-3 - TGTGCCATCAGCCGGGACAGTAATTCACCCCTCCACTTT CAISRDSNSPLHF
TRBJ1-2 TRBD1 TRBV7-9 - TGTGCCAGCACCCCCGTGTCGAACTTCGGGGGGACAGGGGGGAACTATGGCTACACCTTC CASTPVSNFGGTGGNYGYTF
TRBJ2-1 TRBD1 TRBV5-1 - TGCGCCAGCAGCTTATTACAGGGGGCAGATGAGCAGTTCTTC CASSLLQGADEQFF
TRBJ1-1 - TRBV10-3 - TGTGCCATCAGTGAGTCCGTACAGGCCGGAGGGATGGCTTTCTTT CAISESVQAGGMAFF
TRBJ1-1 TRBD1 TRBV5-1 - TGCGCCAGCACCGGCCTCTCTAATGACAGGGTGAACACTGAAGCTTTCTTT CASTGLSNDRVNTEAFF
TRBJ1-1 - TRBV29-1 once TGCAGCGTTGAACTCAGGGTAGGAACTGAAGCTTTCTTT CSVELRVGTEAFF
TRBJ2-7 - TRBV6-2/TRBV6-3 - TGTGCCAGCAGTTACCCGGAGACGGGGGTGTTCTCCTACGAGCAGTACTTC CASSYPETGVFSYEQYF
TRBJ2-7 - TRBV5-5 - TGTGCCAGCAGTTGGGAGCCGGTTTCCTACGAGCAGTACTTC CASSWEPVSYEQYF
TRBJ1-5 TRBD1 TRBV19 - TGTGCCAGTAGTCCGCGGACAGGGACCGGTAGCAATCAGCCCCAGCATTTT CASSPRTGTGSNQPQHF
TRBJ1-3 - TRBV18 - TGTGCCAGCTCCAGACAGGACTCTGGAAACACCATATATTTT CASSRQDSGNTIYF
TRBJ2-1 TRBD1 TRBV5-1 - TGCGCCAGCAGCTTGGAGGACAGGGGGTTAAAGTTCTTC CASSLEDRGLKFF
TRBJ1-4 - TRBV5-1 - TGCGCCAGCAGCTTGGCCGGTGAAAAACTGTTTTTT CASSLAGEKLFF
TRBJ2-5 TRBD2 TRBV2 - TGTGCCAGCAGTGAAGCGTGGGGACTAGACGAGACCCAGTACTTC CASSEAWGLDETQYF
TRBJ2-5 TRBD1 TRBV5-1 - TGCGCCAGCAGCTTCCCCGGACAGGACCAAGAGACCCAGTACTTC CASSFPGQDQETQYF
TRBJ2-6 - TRBV2 - TGTGCCAGCAACCCCGGGACAACCGACTCTGGGGCCAACGTCCTGACTTTC CASNPGTTDSGANVLTF